Following are 30 T cell receptor beta chains from one sample sequenced in a study of T cells in localized non-small cell lung cancer. The assay was immunoSEQ multiplex PCR, and TCRdb's table has in-frame clones only and misses some. Found here are 75,000 to 90,000 clones, 70% to 90% of them singletons; the top ten hold approximately 2.5%. The specimen comprised peripheral blood, sampled before any cancer treatment. Receptor source: a man between 40 and 70 years old with stage I lung adenocarcinoma.

This chain uses TRBV19 with TRBJ2-1; the D gene is possibly TRBD1 (7 bases). Trimming removed 3 bases from V and 0 bases from J, with 9 bases in between. Germline CDR1 is LNHDA and CDR2 is SQIVND (reference sequence). This CDR3 is built from 15 residues. CDR3 coding DNA: TGTGCCAGTAGTATCCAGGGGGGCTCCTACAATGAGCAGTTCTTC. Translating it yields CASSIQGGSYNEQFF.

V usage is TRBV27 and J usage is TRBJ1-5, with D perhaps matching TRBD1 (5 bases). Germline CDR1 is MNHEY and CDR2 is SMNVEV (reference sequence). V dropped 5 bases and J dropped 0 bases, with 5 bases sitting between them. The CDR3 sequence is 13 residues long. Written as DNA, the CDR3 is TGTGCCAGCAGTCAGGGTAGCAATCAGCCCCAGCATTTT. This translates into CASSQGSNQPQHF.

This sequence joins TRBV6-5 and TRBJ1-1; 8 nucleotides line up with TRBD1. The CDR3 is 15 amino acids. Germline CDR1 is MNHEY and CDR2 is SVGAGI. V shed 6 bases, J shed 1 base, and the junction held 7 bases outside the gene matches. The CDR3, as DNA: TGTGCCAGCAGCCACGACAGGGGAGGGAACACTGAAGCTTTCTTT. Translation gives CASSHDRGGNTEAFF.

The chain employs TRBV11-2 and TRBJ1-3; D might be TRBD1 (5 bases). The V gene lost 7 bases and the J gene lost 5 bases, with 24 bases spanning the gap. Looked up from germline, CDR1 is SGHAT and CDR2 is FQNNGV. This CDR3 has 17 amino acids. The CDR3 reads CASINRNRDSCRNTIYF. Here the CDR3 DNA reads TGTGCCAGCATCAATAGAAACCGAGACAGCTGCCGAAACACCATATATTTT.

The chain recombines TRBV5-1 with TRBJ2-7; TRBD2 matches 9 bases. The length of the CDR3 is 16 residues. V shed 2 bases and J 5 bases; nucleotides not matched to a gene: 11. Germline V gene sequence: CDR1 SGHRS, CDR2 YFSETQ. CDR3 amino acids: CASSFRGLAGENEQYF. The CDR3 region has the DNA TGCGCCAGCAGCTTCCGCGGGTTAGCGGGAGAAAACGAGCAGTACTTC.

The chain carries TRBV19 and TRBJ2-6; weak D call: TRBD1 (5 bases). This CDR3 is built from 21 residues. V was trimmed by 1 base and J by 0 bases, leaving 22 bases between them. CDR1 is LNHDA, CDR2 SQIVND, per germline (reference sequence). CDR3 DNA sequence: TGTGCCAGTAGTATAGGCGGCACAGGATCCAAGAGTCGCTCTGGGGCCAACGTCCTGACTTTC. As protein: CASSIGGTGSKSRSGANVLTF.

CDR3 sequence reads: CAWSWGGEQYF. In DNA, the CDR3 is TGTGCCTGGTCGTGGGGAGGCGAGCAGTACTTC. The J gene is TRBJ2-7, the V gene TRBV30; perhaps TRBD2 as D (6 bases). The CDR3 consists of 11 residues. Germline V gene lookup returns CDR1 GTSNPN and CDR2 SVGIG (reference sequence). The V end lost 5 bases, the J end lost 6 bases, and 11 bases lay between the germline ends.

The V and J genes are TRBV29-1 and TRBJ2-7, with D uncertain. The germline CDR1 and CDR2 sequences are SQVTM and ANQGSEA. Trimming pared 7 bases from V and 3 bases from J, leaving 16 bases between. This CDR3 has 13 amino acids. This CDR3 reads CSAESRKNYEQYF. In nucleotides, the CDR3 is TGCAGCGCCGAGAGCAGGAAAAACTACGAGCAGTACTTC.

V usage is TRBV6-1 and J usage is TRBJ2-7; D might be TRBD1 (6 bases). Trimming pared 6 bases from V and 2 bases from J, leaving 17 bases between. Germline CDR1 is MNHNS and CDR2 is SASEGT. The CDR3 runs 15 residues. The CDR3 DNA follows: TGTGCCAGCAGGGACCCAGGGGCTCTAACCTACGAGCAGTACTTC. Its translation is CASRDPGALTYEQYF.

This clone was seen just once. The chain carries TRBV5-8 and TRBJ2-1; 15 positions match TRBD2. The junction had 5 bases not matched to a gene; V was cut back by 4 bases and J by 9 bases. The CDR3 runs 15 residues. Looked up from germline, CDR1 is SGHTS and CDR2 is YDEGEE. CDR3 amino acids: CASSPRTSGRGEQFF. In DNA form, the CDR3 reads TGTGCCAGCAGCCCCAGGACTAGCGGGAGGGGTGAGCAGTTCTTC.

This chain connects TRBV30 to TRBJ2-7; TRBD2 matches at 7 bases. CDR3 length: 13 amino acids. V lost 1 base, J lost 7 bases, and 7 bases stayed unmatched. Germline loops: CDR1 GTSNPN, CDR2 SVGIG (reference sequence). The CDR3 nucleotides are TGTGCCTGGAGTGCCCAAACAGCGGGGGAGCAGTACTTC. Its protein product is CAWSAQTAGEQYF. Based on the CDR3 plus reference TRBV30 and TRBJ2-7, the full variable domain is SQTIHQWPATLVQPVGSPLSLECTVEGTSNPNLYWYRQAAGRGLQLLFYSVGIGQISSEVPQNLSASRPQDRQFILSSKKLLLSDSGFYLCAWSAQTAGEQYFGPGTRLTVT.

CDR3 nucleotides: TGTGCCAGCGGTCCGGGAGGGAAGTCCCACGAGCAGTACTTC. This encodes CASGPGGKSHEQYF. The chain employs TRBV28 and TRBJ2-7, with TRBD2 identical over 8 bases. Germline V CDR1 and CDR2: MDHEN, SYDVKM. The CDR3 is made up of 14 amino acids. J was trimmed by 5 bases and V by 8 bases; bases with no gene match: 11.

The rearrangement uses TRBV27 and TRBJ2-7; TRBD2 aligns across 10 bases. Unmatched junction bases numbered 7, after V lost 6 bases and J lost 2 bases. This CDR3 spans 15 amino acids. Germline CDR1 reads MNHEY; CDR2 reads SMNVEV (reference sequence). This CDR3 reads CASSPGLAETYEQYF. The CDR3 bases are TGTGCCAGCAGCCCCGGACTAGCGGAAACCTACGAGCAGTACTTC.

This chain connects TRBV19 to TRBJ2-7, with 9 positions matching TRBD1. With 4 bases clipped from V and 3 bases from J, the junction kept 4 bases outside the gene matches. The CDR3 consists of 14 residues. The germline V gene encodes CDR1 LNHDA and CDR2 SQIVND (reference sequence). CDR3 in amino acids: CASSTDRGGYEQYF. The DNA of the CDR3 is TGTGCCAGTAGTACGGACAGGGGAGGCTACGAGCAGTACTTC. The whole variable domain, filled in from reference TRBV19 and TRBJ2-7, reads DGGITQSPKYLFRKEGQNVTLSCEQNLNHDAMYWYRQDPGQGLRLIYYSQIVNDFQKGDIAEGYSVSREKKESFPLTVTSAQKNPTAFYLCASSTDRGGYEQYFGPGTRLTVT.

The chain joins TRBV2 to TRBJ1-3; D remains ambiguous. V lost 8 bases and J 4 bases, leaving 18 bases between the germline ends. The length of the CDR3 is 15 residues. Germline CDR1 is SNHLY and CDR2 is FYNNEI. The DNA of the CDR3 is TGTGCCAGCCTAAGAAAGGCCCCATTCGGAAACACCATATATTTT. Protein sequence: CASLRKAPFGNTIYF.

This clone was observed once. CDR3 sequence reads: CASSSRLTQGSYEQYF. The CDR3 nucleotides are TGTGCCAGCAGCTCCCGACTAACGCAGGGTTCCTACGAGCAGTACTTC. The rearrangement uses TRBV7-9 and TRBJ2-7; perhaps D is TRBD1 or TRBD2 (5 bases each). Germline V gives CDR1 SEHNR, CDR2 FQNEAQ (reference sequence). This CDR3 region has 16 residues. V was trimmed by 4 bases and J by 1 base, leaving 17 bases between them. The entire variable domain, with the rest obtained from reference TRBV7-9 and TRBJ2-7, is as follows: DTGVSQNPRHKITKRGQNVTFRCDPISEHNRLYWYRQTLGQGPEFLTYFQNEAQLEKSRLLSDRFSAERPKGSFSTLEIQRTEQGDSAMYLCASSSRLTQGSYEQYFGPGTRLTVT.

By sample share, this clone is medium-sized (0.01 to 0.1%). The rearrangement joins TRBV4-1 to TRBJ1-1, with a weak D call TRBD1 (5 bases). There are 15 residues in the CDR3. The V end was cut by 0 bases, the J end by 5 bases, with 13 bases between. Germline values: CDR1 MGHRA, CDR2 YSYEKL. CDR3 DNA sequence: TGCGCCAGCAGCCAAGATCCGGGGGGGATGACTGAAGCTTTCTTT. It specifies CASSQDPGGMTEAFF.

The V gene is TRBV5-1, the J gene TRBJ1-6; a possible D gene is TRBD1 (5 bases). Trimming removed 4 bases at V and 7 bases at J, with 9 bases between. The CDR3 sequence is 13 residues long. Germline V gene lookup returns CDR1 SGHRS and CDR2 YFSETQ. CDR3: CASSRGDNSPLHF. CDR3 nucleotide sequence: TGCGCCAGCAGCAGAGGGGACAATTCACCCCTCCACTTT.

The chain couples TRBV19 to TRBJ1-5; D possibly corresponds to TRBD1 (6 bases). Trimming left V 8 bases short and J 4 bases short, with 15 bases between. Germline CDR1 is LNHDA and CDR2 is SQIVND (reference sequence). This CDR3 region has 14 residues. The chain's CDR3 is CASGLGAGNQPQHF. The CDR3 nucleotides read TGTGCCAGTGGCCTGGGGGCGGGGAATCAGCCCCAGCATTTT.

There are a few counts of this clone. The V call is TRBV5-1, the J call TRBJ2-5, with 8 nucleotides matching TRBD2. The V segment lost 0 bases and the J segment 2 bases; nucleotides outside the gene matches: 6. Germline V lookup: CDR1 SGHRS, CDR2 YFSETQ. The CDR3 contains 16 residues. CDR3 nucleotide sequence: TGCGCCAGCAGCTTGGGACTAGCGAACACTCAAGAGACCCAGTACTTC. Residues: CASSLGLANTQETQYF.

The chain carries TRBV5-1 and TRBJ2-5, with a tentative D call TRBD1 (5 bases). The V end lost 3 bases, the J end lost 7 bases, and 16 bases lay between the germline ends. There are 14 residues in the CDR3. CDR1 and CDR2 from the germline V gene are SGHRS and YFSETQ. CDR3 sequence reads: CASSSETDSGTQYF. The CDR3 region has the DNA TGCGCCAGCAGCTCAGAGACAGACTCTGGGACCCAGTACTTC.

CDR3 in DNA: TGCGCCAGCAGCACCAACCGGAGGAACACTGAAGCTTTCTTT. Its protein product is CASSTNRRNTEAFF. This chain connects TRBV5-1 to TRBJ1-1, with unresolved D. With 4 bases removed from V and 1 base from J, the gap between germline ends came to 11 bases. The CDR3 has 14 amino acids. The germline gives CDR1 SGHRS, CDR2 YFSETQ.

The V and J genes are TRBV5-1 and TRBJ1-1; 8 bases are a match to TRBD1. With 2 bases clipped from V and 2 bases from J, the junction kept 5 bases outside the gene matches. The V gene's germline CDR1 is SGHRS and CDR2 YFSETQ. The CDR3 is 15 amino acids. This chain's CDR3 is CASSFQGAPNTEAFF. Here the CDR3 DNA reads TGCGCCAGCAGCTTCCAGGGGGCACCCAACACTGAAGCTTTCTTT.

The chain joins TRBV2 to TRBJ2-3; 8 positions agree with TRBD1. V gave up 9 bases and J gave up 1 base; unmatched junction bases: 12. Looked up from germline, CDR1 is SNHLY and CDR2 is FYNNEI. CDR3 size: 16 residues. The CDR3 coding sequence is TGTGCCAGGATAAGATTGGGACAGGCTCGCACAGATACGCAGTATTTT. Residues: CARIRLGQARTDTQYF.

This chain connects TRBV4-1 to TRBJ2-7, with TRBD2 matching 10 bases. J gave up 4 bases and V 4 bases, and 7 bases lay outside the gene matches. Germline V gene sequence: CDR1 MGHRA, CDR2 YSYEKL. This CDR3 comprises 15 residues. CDR3 region: CASSLQSGLAYEQYF. CDR3 coding DNA: TGCGCCAGCAGCCTACAGTCGGGACTAGCGTACGAGCAGTACTTC.

The V call is TRBV6-6, the J call TRBJ2-1; 11 bases are a match to TRBD1. Per germline, CDR1 MNHNY and CDR2 SVGAGI (reference sequence). The CDR3 is 15 amino acids. The junction had 6 bases not matched to a gene; V was cut back by 6 bases and J by 5 bases. For the CDR3, the DNA is TGTGCCAGCAGCAGGACAGGGGGCTGGGACAATGAGCAGTTCTTC. Translating gives CASSRTGGWDNEQFF.

This CDR3 reads CASSLGGEILNEQFF. As DNA, the CDR3 is TGTGCCAGCAGTTTGGGGGGGGAGATCCTGAATGAGCAGTTCTTC. J is TRBJ2-1 and V is TRBV28; TRBD2 aligns across 7 bases. This CDR3 is 15 amino acids long. Germline loops: CDR1 MDHEN, CDR2 SYDVKM. The junction had 9 bases not matched to a gene; V was cut back by 3 bases and J by 7 bases.

The chain joins TRBV28 to TRBJ1-3, with D perhaps matching TRBD1 (5 bases). The germline CDR1 and CDR2 sequences are MDHEN and SYDVKM. CDR3 length equals 14 residues. With 6 bases removed from V and 2 bases from J, the gap between germline ends came to 11 bases. This CDR3 reads CASSRVKAGNTIYF. For the CDR3, the DNA is TGTGCCAGCAGCAGGGTAAAAGCTGGAAACACCATATATTTT.

The chain couples TRBV28 to TRBJ2-7; 7 bases line up with TRBD1. Per germline, CDR1 MDHEN and CDR2 SYDVKM. Trimming took 6 bases from V and 3 from J; bases not matched to a gene: 5. The CDR3 consists of 13 residues. The CDR3 loop reads CASSLGTDYEQYF. The CDR3 DNA is TGTGCCAGCAGCCTCGGGACAGACTACGAGCAGTACTTC.

By its share, this clone is medium-sized. This chain links TRBV6-4 with TRBJ1-1, with 8 nucleotides matching TRBD1. Germline values: CDR1 MRHNA, CDR2 SNTAGT. The CDR3 spans 14 residues. The J segment lost 7 bases and the V segment lost 6 bases, leaving 10 bases of the junction unmatched. The CDR3 region is CASRTQGAKGEAFF. CDR3 in DNA: TGTGCCAGCAGGACCCAGGGGGCAAAGGGTGAAGCTTTCTTT.